This TCR beta chain was identified during a study of blood T cells in healthy people across ages. Combining a sample-barcoded 5' primer with a J-beta primer mix, a second PCR ran for roughly 7 to 11 cycles. MiXCR, applied by TCRdb to the 5' RACE reads, yields one record per CDR3 protein. The repertoire includes about 970,000 distinct CDR3 sequences, about 53% of them detected once, and around a fifth sits in the top ten. The V gene end was trimmed by 2 bases and the J gene end by 4 bases; junction bases not matched to a gene: 14. The CDR3 spans 19 residues. CDR1 SGDLS and CDR2 YYNGEE come from the germline V gene. A minimum of 7 million PBMCs was isolated per sample.

The sequencing input was blood. This chain connects TRBV9 to TRBJ2-3; TRBD2 matches 12 bases. This receptor was taken from a woman aged 55-69 years in good health. CDR3 in DNA: TGTGCCAGCAGCGTTCTTGGGCTAGCGGGAGGGAAGAGTGCAGATACGCAGTATTTT. Translating it yields CASSVLGLAGGKSADTQYF.